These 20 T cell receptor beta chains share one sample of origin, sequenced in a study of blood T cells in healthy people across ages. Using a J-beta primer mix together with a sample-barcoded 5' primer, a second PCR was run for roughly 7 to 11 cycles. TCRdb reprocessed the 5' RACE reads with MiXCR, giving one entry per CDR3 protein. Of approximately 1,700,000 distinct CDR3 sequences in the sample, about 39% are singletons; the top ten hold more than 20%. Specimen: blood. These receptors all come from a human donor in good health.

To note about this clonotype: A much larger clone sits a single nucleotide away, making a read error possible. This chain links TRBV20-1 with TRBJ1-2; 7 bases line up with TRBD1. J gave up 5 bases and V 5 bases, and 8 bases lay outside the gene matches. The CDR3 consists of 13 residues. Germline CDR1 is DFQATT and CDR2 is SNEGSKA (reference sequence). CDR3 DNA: TGCAGTGCTCTTCAGGGGGTAGGGTATGGCTACACCTTC. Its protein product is CSALQGVGYGYTF.

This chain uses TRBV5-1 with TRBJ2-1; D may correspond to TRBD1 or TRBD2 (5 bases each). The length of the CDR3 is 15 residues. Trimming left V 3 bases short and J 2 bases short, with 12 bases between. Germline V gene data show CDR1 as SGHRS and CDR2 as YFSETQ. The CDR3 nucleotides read TGCGCCAGCAGCTCGGGGACCGCCGCCTACAATGAGCAGTTCTTC. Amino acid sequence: CASSSGTAAYNEQFF.

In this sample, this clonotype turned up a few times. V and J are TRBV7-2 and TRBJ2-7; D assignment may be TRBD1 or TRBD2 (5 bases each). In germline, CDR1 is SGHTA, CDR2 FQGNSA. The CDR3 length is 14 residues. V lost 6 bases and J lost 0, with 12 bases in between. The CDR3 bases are TGTGCCAGCAGAAGGGACGGAGCCTCCTACGAGCAGTACTTC. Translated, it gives CASRRDGASYEQYF.

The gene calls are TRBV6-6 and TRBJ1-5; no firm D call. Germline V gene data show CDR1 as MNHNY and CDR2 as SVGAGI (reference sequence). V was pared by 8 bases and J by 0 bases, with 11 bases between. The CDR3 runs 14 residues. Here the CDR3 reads CASARVNSNQPQHF. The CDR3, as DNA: TGTGCCAGCGCGAGGGTTAATAGCAATCAGCCCCAGCATTTT.

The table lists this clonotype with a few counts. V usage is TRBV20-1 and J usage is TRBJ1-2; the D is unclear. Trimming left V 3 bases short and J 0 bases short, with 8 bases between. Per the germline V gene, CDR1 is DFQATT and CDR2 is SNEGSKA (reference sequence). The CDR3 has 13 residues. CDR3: CSASRIPNYGYTF. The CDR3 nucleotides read TGCAGTGCTAGCAGAATTCCTAACTATGGCTACACCTTC.

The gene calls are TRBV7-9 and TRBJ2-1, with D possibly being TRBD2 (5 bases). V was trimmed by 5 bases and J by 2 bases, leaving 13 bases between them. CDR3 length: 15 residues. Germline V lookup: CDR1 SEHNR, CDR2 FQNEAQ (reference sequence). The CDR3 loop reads CASSPSERAYNEQFF. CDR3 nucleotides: TGTGCCAGCAGCCCGAGTGAGAGGGCCTACAATGAGCAGTTCTTC.

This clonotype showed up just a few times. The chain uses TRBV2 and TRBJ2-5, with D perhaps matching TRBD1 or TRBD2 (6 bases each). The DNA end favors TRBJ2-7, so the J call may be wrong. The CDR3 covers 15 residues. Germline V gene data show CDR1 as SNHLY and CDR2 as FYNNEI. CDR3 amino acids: CASRVSSGASVEQYF. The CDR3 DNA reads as TGTGCCAGCAGGGTCTCTTCGGGGGCTTCTGTCGAGCAGTACTTC.

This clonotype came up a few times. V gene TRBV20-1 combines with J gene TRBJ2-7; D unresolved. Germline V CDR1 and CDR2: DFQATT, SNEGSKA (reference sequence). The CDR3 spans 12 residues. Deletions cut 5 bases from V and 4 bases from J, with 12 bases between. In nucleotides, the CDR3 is TGCAGTGCTCCCGACACCCTTTACGAGCAGTACTTC. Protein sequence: CSAPDTLYEQYF.

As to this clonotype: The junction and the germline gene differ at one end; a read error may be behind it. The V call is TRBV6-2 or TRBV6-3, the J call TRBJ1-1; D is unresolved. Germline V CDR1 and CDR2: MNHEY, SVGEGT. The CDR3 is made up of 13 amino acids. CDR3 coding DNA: TGTACCAGCAGACCCCGGTCCACCACTGAAGCTTTCTTT. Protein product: CTSRPRSTTEAFF.

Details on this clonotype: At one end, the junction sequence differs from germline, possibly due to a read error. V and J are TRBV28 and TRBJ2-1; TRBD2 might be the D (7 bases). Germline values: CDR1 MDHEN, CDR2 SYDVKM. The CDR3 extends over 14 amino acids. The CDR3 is CATSSGKGGDEQFF. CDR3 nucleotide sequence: TGTGCCACCAGTTCGGGCAAAGGGGGGGATGAGCAGTTCTTC.

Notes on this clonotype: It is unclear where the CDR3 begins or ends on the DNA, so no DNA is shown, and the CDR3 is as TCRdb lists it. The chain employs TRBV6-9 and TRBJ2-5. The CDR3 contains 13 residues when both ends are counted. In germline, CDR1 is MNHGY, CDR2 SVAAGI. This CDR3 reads CASSSSARNIRYF.

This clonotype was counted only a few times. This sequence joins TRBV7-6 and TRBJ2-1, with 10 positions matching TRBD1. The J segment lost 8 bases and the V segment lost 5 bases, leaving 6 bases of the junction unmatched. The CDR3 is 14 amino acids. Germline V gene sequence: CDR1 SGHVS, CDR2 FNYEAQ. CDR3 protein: CASSPGTGEDEQFF. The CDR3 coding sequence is TGTGCCAGCAGCCCAGGGACAGGGGAGGATGAGCAGTTCTTC.

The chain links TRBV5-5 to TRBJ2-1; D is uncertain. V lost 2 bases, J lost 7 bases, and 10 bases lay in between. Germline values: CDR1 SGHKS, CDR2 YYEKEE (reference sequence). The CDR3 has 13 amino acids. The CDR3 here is CASSLGNTNEQFF. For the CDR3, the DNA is TGTGCCAGCAGCTTAGGGAACACTAATGAGCAGTTCTTC.

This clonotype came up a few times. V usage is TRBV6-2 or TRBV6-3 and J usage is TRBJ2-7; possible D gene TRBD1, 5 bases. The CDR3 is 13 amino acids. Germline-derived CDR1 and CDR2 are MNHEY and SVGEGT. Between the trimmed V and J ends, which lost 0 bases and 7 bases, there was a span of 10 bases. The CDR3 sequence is CASSYSMGPEQYF. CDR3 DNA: TGTGCCAGCAGTTACTCGATGGGGCCGGAGCAGTACTTC.

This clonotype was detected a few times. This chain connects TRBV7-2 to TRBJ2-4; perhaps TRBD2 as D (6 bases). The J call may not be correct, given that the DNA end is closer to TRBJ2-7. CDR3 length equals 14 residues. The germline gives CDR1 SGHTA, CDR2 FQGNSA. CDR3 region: CASSLVGGESEQYF. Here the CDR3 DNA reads TGTGCCAGCAGCTTAGTTGGAGGGGAGAGCGAGCAGTACTTC.

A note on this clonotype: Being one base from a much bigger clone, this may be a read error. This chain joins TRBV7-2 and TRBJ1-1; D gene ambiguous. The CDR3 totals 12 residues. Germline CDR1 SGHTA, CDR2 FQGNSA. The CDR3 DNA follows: TGTGCCAGCAGCCCGAAGGGCACTGAAACTTTCTTT. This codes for CASSPKGTETFF.

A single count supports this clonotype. In DNA, the CDR3 is TGTGCCAGCAGCGCGTACGATACAGTCCTCAACTCCTATAATTCACCCCTCCACTTT. It is translated as CASSAYDTVLNSYNSPLHF. The chain joins TRBV9 to TRBJ1-6; the D is unclear. CDR3 length equals 19 residues. Germline V gene sequence: CDR1 SGDLS, CDR2 YYNGEE. With 3 bases removed from V and 0 bases from J, the gap between germline ends came to 19 bases.

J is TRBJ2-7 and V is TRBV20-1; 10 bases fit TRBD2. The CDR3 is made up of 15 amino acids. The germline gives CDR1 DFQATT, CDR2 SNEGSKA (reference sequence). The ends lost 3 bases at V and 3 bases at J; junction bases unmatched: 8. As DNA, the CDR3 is TGCAGTGCTAGTCACCCGAGCGGGGGGGACTACGAGCAGTACTTC. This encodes CSASHPSGGDYEQYF.

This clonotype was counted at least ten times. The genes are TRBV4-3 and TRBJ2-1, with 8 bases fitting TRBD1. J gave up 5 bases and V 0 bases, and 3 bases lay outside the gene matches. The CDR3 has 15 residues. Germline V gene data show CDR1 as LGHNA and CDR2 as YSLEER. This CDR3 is CASSQELTGDNEQFF. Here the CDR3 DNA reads TGCGCCAGCAGCCAAGAATTGACAGGGGACAATGAGCAGTTCTTC.

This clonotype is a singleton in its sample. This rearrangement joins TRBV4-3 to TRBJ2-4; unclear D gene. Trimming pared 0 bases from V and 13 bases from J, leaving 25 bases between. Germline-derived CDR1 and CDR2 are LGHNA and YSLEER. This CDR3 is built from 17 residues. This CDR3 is CASSQDPPSGLPNEQYF. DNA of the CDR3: TGCGCCAGCAGCCAAGATCCCCCTAGTGGGCTTCCCAATGAGCAGTACTTC.